These T cell receptor beta chains were read from a single sample in a study of follicular helper T cells after annual influenza vaccination. Libraries were prepared by immunoSEQ multiplex PCR; TCRdb keeps only in-frame clonotypes and omits some of them. The repertoire holds some 10,000 clones, with roughly 85% as singletons. Sequencing used CXCR5- memory CD4+ T cells sorted from blood, obtained 7 days after influenza vaccination. These receptors came from an adult who received the influenza vaccine. CDR3s leave out the opening cysteine and the closing phenylalanine or tryptophan. Each record gives: V gene, D gene, clone size, CDR3 length, CDR3 protein. A D gene is named only where the DNA matches it firmly. A clone size is listed for some rows: how often the clone was seen (once, few, many), or a class if it is expanded.

>TRBV6-5|TRBD1|NA|12
ARQRDRGSYEQY
>TRBV20-1|NA|NA|8
SAGDSEAF
>TRBV11-2|NA|once|13
ASSTLRERSNGYT
>TRBV5-1|NA|NA|12
ASSFGEFGYGYT
>TRBV7-2|TRBD2|NA|15
ASSSLFGGAEQNIQY
>TRBV7-8|TRBD2|NA|20
ASSLPPGQRNLAGGTTGELF
>TRBV6-1|NA|NA|16
ASREGTLASLHTGELF
>TRBV4-2|TRBD1|NA|12
ASSQQGGNTEAF
>TRBV11-3|NA|NA|12
ASSPRGMNTEAF
>TRBV2|NA|NA|11
ASSAGQRDGYT
>TRBV7-9|NA|NA|17
ASSLVGQIQAPGWNEQF
>TRBV9|NA|NA|15
ASSVGWGIGAPDTQY
>TRBV6-5|TRBD1|few|11
ACRGGYNQPQH
>TRBV7-9|TRBD2|NA|11
ASSLSGTSDQY
>TRBV9|NA|NA|12
ASSVRRDTDTQY
>TRBV27|NA|NA|11
ASSRSANYGYT
>TRBV4-2|NA|NA|13
ASSQDRQVYYGYT
>TRBV7-3|NA|once|10
ASSTHRGELF
>TRBV7-2|TRBD2|NA|14
ASSQLAGRLGETQY
>TRBV4-3|TRBD1|few|13
ASSLTGQGDYGYT
>TRBV29-1|NA|NA|13
SVDWPLPGDHEQY
>TRBV29-1|NA|NA|11
SVDHPNYNEQF
>TRBV28|NA|NA|9
ASGAPGTVF
>TRBV9|NA|NA|13
ASSVVPGLNTEAF
>TRBV18|NA|NA|14
ASSPQDALVGQPQH
>TRBV18|NA|NA|12
ASSPNEDSYEQY
>TRBV6-5|TRBD2|NA|13
ASSYSASGGLKQF
>TRBV19|TRBD1|NA|10
ASSSTGAEAF
>TRBV6-6|NA|NA|10
ASGGRSNEQF
>TRBV6-5|NA|once|12
ASSYGGSGNTIY
>TRBV4-1|TRBD2|NA|15
ASSQDRFGGGTDTQY
>TRBV4-3|NA|NA|15
ASSQLGTLATNEKLF
>TRBV6-5|NA|NA|12
ASTQDRINSPLH
>TRBV11-1|NA|NA|12
ASSTLMVSYEQY
>TRBV7-3|NA|NA|12
ASSPTPGWTEAF
>TRBV7-2|NA|NA|17
ASSLSSVVRGTSSYEQY
>TRBV9|NA|NA|12
ASSVGGVAYEQY
>TRBV5-6|NA|once|11
ASTPRGFVGYT
>TRBV10-3|NA|few|11
AISEEGNQPQH
>TRBV6-5|NA|few|14
ASSYTTGRSSYEQY
>TRBV7-7|TRBD1|NA|14
ASSSNRGHSSGELF
>TRBV2|NA|NA|13
ASRTTGPGTKAQY
>TRBV2|NA|NA|12
ASSGEPLTDTQY
>TRBV5-5|NA|NA|12
ASSLVGMNTEAF
>TRBV7-2|NA|NA|14
ASSLRALDRGNIQY
>TRBV5-4|TRBD2|NA|15
ASSPGTGGLAGYEQY
>TRBV4-1|NA|NA|12
ASSPSDLGNTIY
>TRBV4-3|NA|NA|14
ASSQGRGRRNTEAF
>TRBV18|NA|once|12
ASSPWGGHWAQH
>TRBV7-3|NA|NA|12
ASSSHAAYNEQF